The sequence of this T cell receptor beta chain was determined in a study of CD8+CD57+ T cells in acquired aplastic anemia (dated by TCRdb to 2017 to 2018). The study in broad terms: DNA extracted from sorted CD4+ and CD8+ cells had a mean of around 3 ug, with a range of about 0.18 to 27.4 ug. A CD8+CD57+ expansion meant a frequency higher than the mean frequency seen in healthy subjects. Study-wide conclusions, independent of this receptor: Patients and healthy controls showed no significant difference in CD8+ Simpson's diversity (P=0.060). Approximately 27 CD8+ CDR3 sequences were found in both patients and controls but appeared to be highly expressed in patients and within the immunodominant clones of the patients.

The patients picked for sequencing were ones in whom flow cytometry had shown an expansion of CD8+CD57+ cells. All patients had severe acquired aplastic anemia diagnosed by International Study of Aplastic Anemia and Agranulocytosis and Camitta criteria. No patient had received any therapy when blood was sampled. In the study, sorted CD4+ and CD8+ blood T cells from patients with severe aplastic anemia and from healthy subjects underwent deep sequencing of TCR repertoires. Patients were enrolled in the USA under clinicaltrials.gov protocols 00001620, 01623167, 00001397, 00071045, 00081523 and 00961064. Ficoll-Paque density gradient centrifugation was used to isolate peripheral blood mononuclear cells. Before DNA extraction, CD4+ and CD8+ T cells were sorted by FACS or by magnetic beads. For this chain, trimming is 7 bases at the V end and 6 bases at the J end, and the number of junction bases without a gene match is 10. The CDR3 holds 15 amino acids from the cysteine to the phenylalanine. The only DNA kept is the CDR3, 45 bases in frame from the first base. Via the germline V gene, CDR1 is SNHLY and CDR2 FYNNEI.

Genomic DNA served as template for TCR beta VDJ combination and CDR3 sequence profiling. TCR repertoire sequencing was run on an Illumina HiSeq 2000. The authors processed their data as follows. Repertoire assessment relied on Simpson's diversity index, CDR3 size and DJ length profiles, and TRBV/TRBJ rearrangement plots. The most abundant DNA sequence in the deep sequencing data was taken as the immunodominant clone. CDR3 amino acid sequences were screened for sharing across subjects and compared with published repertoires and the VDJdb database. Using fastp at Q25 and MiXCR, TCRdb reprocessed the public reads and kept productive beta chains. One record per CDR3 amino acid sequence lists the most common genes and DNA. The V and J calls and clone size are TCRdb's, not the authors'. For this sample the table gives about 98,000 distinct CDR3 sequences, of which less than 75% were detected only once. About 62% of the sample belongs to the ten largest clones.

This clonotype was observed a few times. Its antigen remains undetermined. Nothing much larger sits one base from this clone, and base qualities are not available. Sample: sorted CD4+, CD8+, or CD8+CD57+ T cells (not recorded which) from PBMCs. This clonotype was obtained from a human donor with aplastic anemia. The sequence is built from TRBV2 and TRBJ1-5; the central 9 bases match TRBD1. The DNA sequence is TGTGCCAGCACTGGGGACAGGGTAGGTGGTCAGCCCCAGCATTTT. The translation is CASTGDRVGGQPQHF.